The clone carrying this T cell receptor beta chain was seen more than once but under ten times. Its antigen remains unknown. Thyroid surgery was preceded by no treatment in any patient. In the authors' workflow: A papillary thyroid cancer distant-metastasis classifier was built from CDR3 differences across clinicopathological groups. TCRdb re-clonotyped the PCR reads via MiXCR. The V and J calls and clone size come from TCRdb's table, not from the authors' own analysis. This table has about 70,000 clones, roughly 18% appearing once. These data originate in a study of metastatic and nonmetastatic thyroid tumors. The overall study: Blood and tumor or nodule tissue repertoires from malignant and benign thyroid patients were compared.

Regarding the study as a whole: Malignant thyroid tumors reportedly had TCR beta diversity that was significantly higher than in benign nodules, in blood and tumor.

This CDR3 region has 15 residues. The germline CDR1 and CDR2 sequences are MNHNS and SASEGT. Trimming removed 8 bases at V and 7 bases at J, with 20 bases between. The receptor's source is a female donor with papillary thyroid cancer or a benign thyroid nodule (not recorded which). Some clones in this sample may be carry-over from other donors' samples. What was sequenced was blood. The V call is TRBV6-1, the J call TRBJ1-4; D not resolved. The DNA of the CDR3 is TGTGCCAGCGGGGATAGCCCCTCAAGCGGTGAAAAACTGTTTTTT. Encoded protein: CASGDSPSSGEKLFF.